This entry lists 28 T cell receptor beta chains sequenced from one sample in a study of blood T cell repertoires in COVID-19. Clones were read by immunoSEQ multiplex PCR, and TCRdb kept only the in-frame ones, dropping some. Found here are around 35,000 clones, about nine tenths of them singletons; the top ten hold less than 7%. Sequenced sample: peripheral blood. These receptors originate from a human donor in a cohort sampled during active COVID-19.

This clone has only one observation. The chain couples TRBV23-1 to TRBJ1-2, with 8 bases matching TRBD1. Being an ORF, TRBV23-1 has a function that is uncertain. The V gene end was trimmed by 4 bases and the J gene end by 4 bases; junction bases not matched to a gene: 2. This CDR3 comprises 13 residues. CDR3 DNA: TGCGCCAGCAGTCGACAGGGGCGCTATGGCTACACCTTC. It codes for CASSRQGRYGYTF.

This rearrangement joins TRBV7-8 to TRBJ2-1; 8 bases match TRBD2. Looked up from germline, CDR1 is SGHVS and CDR2 is FQNEAQ. The CDR3 totals 15 residues. The junction had 1 base not matched to a gene; V was cut back by 3 bases and J by 0 bases. The CDR3 loop reads CASSFRGGSYNEQFF. DNA of the CDR3: TGTGCCAGCAGCTTTCGGGGGGGCTCCTACAATGAGCAGTTCTTC.

The chain has TRBV5-1 and TRBJ2-3, with 8 bases identical to TRBD2. Trimming removed 0 bases from V and 14 bases from J; junction bases left unmatched: 8. The CDR3 loop spans 13 amino acids. Germline CDR1 is SGHRS and CDR2 is YFSETQ. The CDR3 sequence is CASSLVERGYLYF. The DNA for the CDR3 is TGCGCCAGCAGCTTGGTCGAGCGGGGGTATCTGTATTTT.

The rearrangement joins TRBV28 to TRBJ1-2, with 11 bases identical to TRBD1. The CDR3 is 16 amino acids. CDR1 is MDHEN, CDR2 SYDVKM, per germline. The ends lost 4 bases at V and 4 bases at J; junction bases unmatched: 8. The CDR3 DNA reads as TGTGCCAGCAGTTCCCCCGGACAGGGGGCTGTCTATGGCTACACCTTC. As protein: CASSSPGQGAVYGYTF.

This chain links TRBV6-5 with TRBJ2-3; weak D call: TRBD1 (6 bases). V lost 5 bases, J lost 2 bases, and 14 bases lay in between. Germline values: CDR1 MNHEY, CDR2 SVGAGI. The CDR3 totals 15 residues. Here the CDR3 reads CASSHQGTPTDTQYF. For the CDR3, the DNA is TGTGCCAGCAGTCATCAGGGGACCCCCACAGATACGCAGTATTTT.

The CDR3 region is CASSPPTGNQPQHF. The CDR3, as DNA: TGTGCCAGCTCACCACCTACGGGCAATCAGCCCCAGCATTTT. This rearrangement joins TRBV18 to TRBJ1-5; D is unclear. The V gene lost 0 bases and the J gene lost 2 bases, with 5 bases spanning the gap. The CDR3 spans 14 residues. CDR1 and CDR2 (germline): KGHSH, LQKENI.

The J gene is TRBJ2-5, the V gene TRBV11-2, with D possibly being TRBD1 (5 bases). Trimming removed 2 bases at V and 10 bases at J, with 17 bases between. The CDR3 runs 14 residues. The germline CDR1 and CDR2 sequences are SGHAT and FQNNGV. Written as DNA, the CDR3 is TGTGCCAGCAGCTTAACCGACAGAGCCCGACGCCAGTACTTC. It yields the protein CASSLTDRARRQYF.

The J gene is TRBJ2-2, the V gene TRBV19; 11 bases line up with TRBD1. The CDR3 extends over 15 amino acids. The junction had 1 base not matched to a gene; V was cut back by 3 bases and J by 4 bases. Germline V gene data show CDR1 as LNHDA and CDR2 as SQIVND (reference sequence). In nucleotides, the CDR3 is TGTGCCAGTAGTATGGGGACAGGGGGCACCGGGGAGCTGTTTTTT. Its protein product is CASSMGTGGTGELFF.

The table lists this clone with a count of one. This sequence joins TRBV5-1 and TRBJ1-1; 8 bases line up with TRBD1. Trimming took 5 bases from V and 2 from J; bases not matched to a gene: 5. From germline, CDR1 is SGHRS and CDR2 YFSETQ. This CDR3 has 14 residues. CDR3 sequence reads: CASRLDRANTEAFF. Here the CDR3 DNA reads TGCGCCAGCAGACTGGACAGGGCCAACACTGAAGCTTTCTTT. Full variable domain (missing parts from reference TRBV5-1 and TRBJ1-1): KAGVTQTPRYLIKTRGQQVTLSCSPISGHRSVSWYQQTPGQGLQFLFEYFSETQRNKGNFPGRFSGRQFSNSRSEMNVSTLELGDSALYLCASRLDRANTEAFFGQGTRLTVV.

This clone was seen a single time. J is TRBJ2-2 and V is TRBV19; perhaps TRBD2 as D (5 bases). The CDR3 runs 17 residues. The V and J ends lost 4 bases and 5 bases respectively, with 20 bases between them. Germline loops: CDR1 LNHDA, CDR2 SQIVND (reference sequence). The CDR3: CASSSPVGELRTGELFF. DNA of the CDR3: TGTGCCAGTAGTAGCCCCGTTGGGGAGTTGAGGACCGGGGAGCTGTTTTTT.

The CDR3 protein is CASSELGANYGYTF. CDR3 sequence (DNA): TGTGCCAGCAGTGAACTGGGGGCGAACTATGGCTACACCTTC. V gene TRBV2 combines with J gene TRBJ1-2, with a possible D match to TRBD1 (6 bases). The CDR3 runs 14 residues. The germline gives CDR1 SNHLY, CDR2 FYNNEI. Trimming stripped 2 bases from V and 2 bases from J, with 9 bases between.

The chain couples TRBV7-2 to TRBJ2-3; 7 bases are a match to TRBD2. The V and J ends lost 8 bases and 0 bases, in that order; junction bases with no gene match: 5. Germline assignment: CDR1 SGHTA and CDR2 FQGNSA. The CDR3 extends over 14 amino acids. The CDR3, as DNA: TGTGCCAGCGGGGAGGGGTCTAGCACAGATACGCAGTATTTT. This gives the protein CASGEGSSTDTQYF.

This clone has just one count. V and J are TRBV7-2 and TRBJ2-5; TRBD2 agrees at 10 bases. Per germline, CDR1 SGHTA and CDR2 FQGNSA. After removal of 5 bases from V and 4 bases from J, the junction contained 4 bases not matched to a gene. The CDR3 covers 14 residues. The CDR3 region is CASSPRLAGETQYF. DNA of the CDR3: TGTGCCAGCAGCCCACGACTAGCGGGAGAGACCCAGTACTTC.

The rearrangement uses TRBV6-6 and TRBJ1-2, with TRBD1 matching over 9 bases. After removal of 6 bases from V and 6 bases from J, the junction contained 17 bases not matched to a gene. Germline V gene data show CDR1 as MNHNY and CDR2 as SVGAGI (reference sequence). The CDR3 has 17 residues. The CDR3 reads CASSRGTGSGWVDGYTF. The DNA for the CDR3 is TGTGCCAGCAGCCGAGGGACAGGGTCAGGCTGGGTTGATGGCTACACCTTC.

V and J are TRBV11-2 and TRBJ2-1; D not resolved. The ends were cut back, 4 bases at V and 0 bases at J, with 13 bases in the middle. The CDR3 is 16 residues long. Per the germline V gene, CDR1 is SGHAT and CDR2 is FQNNGV. The CDR3 nucleotides are TGTGCCAGCAGCTGGTTCAACACCGTCTCCTACAATGAGCAGTTCTTC. This translates into CASSWFNTVSYNEQFF.

J is TRBJ1-2 and V is TRBV3-1 (or the pseudogene TRBV3-2); TRBD1 agrees at 9 bases. The V gene's germline CDR1 is LGHDT and CDR2 YNNKEL (reference sequence). The V and J ends lost 3 bases and 7 bases, in that order; junction bases with no gene match: 0. This CDR3 has 12 amino acids. The CDR3 is CASSQTGGGYTF. In DNA, the CDR3 is TGTGCCAGCAGCCAGACAGGGGGTGGCTACACCTTC.

V is TRBV10-3 and J is TRBJ1-5; maybe TRBD1 (6 bases). There are 13 residues in the CDR3. The V gene's germline CDR1 is ENHRY and CDR2 SYGVKD. Between the trimmed V and J ends, which lost 2 bases and 9 bases, there was a span of 11 bases. The DNA of the CDR3 is TGTGCCATCAGTGAGAGGGGGTTGGTGCCCCAGCATTTT. As protein: CAISERGLVPQHF.

The chain is built from TRBV19 and TRBJ1-2; D unclear. V lost 7 bases and J 4 bases, leaving 13 bases between the germline ends. CDR3 size: 13 residues. CDR1 LNHDA and CDR2 SQIVND come from the germline V gene (reference sequence). This CDR3 reads CASIGRSSYGYTF. The CDR3 bases are TGTGCCAGTATTGGGAGGTCCTCCTATGGCTACACCTTC.

This clone occurred once. This chain uses TRBV29-1 with TRBJ1-1, with D possibly matching TRBD1 (5 bases). Germline loops: CDR1 SQVTM, CDR2 ANQGSEA. This CDR3 contains 12 residues. Deletions cut 3 bases from V and 11 bases from J, with 16 bases between. The CDR3 DNA reads TGCAGCGTTGATCGGGGGGTAGGGAGTGCTTTCTTT. Translated, it gives CSVDRGVGSAFF.

The rearrangement uses TRBV7-2 and TRBJ1-1; D possibly corresponds to TRBD1 (5 bases). Trimming took 4 bases from V and 5 from J, leaving 14 bases between them. This CDR3 is built from 14 residues. The germline V gene encodes CDR1 SGHTA and CDR2 FQGNSA. The CDR3 DNA is TGTGCCAGCAGCTCCTTGGGGGGGGAGACTGAAGCTTTCTTT. Protein product: CASSSLGGETEAFF.

The rearrangement joins TRBV7-9 to TRBJ2-3; D is uncertain. This CDR3 is 12 amino acids long. The V and J ends lost 5 bases and 4 bases respectively, with 7 bases between them. Germline V gives CDR1 SEHNR, CDR2 FQNEAQ (reference sequence). In nucleotides, the CDR3 is TGTGCCAGCAGCCGAGAGGCAGATACGCAGTATTTT. Translated: CASSREADTQYF.

The chain is built from TRBV18 and TRBJ1-2; the match to TRBD1 covers 7 bases. There are 21 residues in the CDR3. Looked up from germline, CDR1 is KGHSH and CDR2 is LQKENI. V trimming: 4 bases; J trimming: 2 bases; junction bases outside the gene matches: 25. CDR3 coding DNA: TGTGCCAGCTCACTCTCAGTCAGCCTTCTGTACGGAGGGGGCGCGAACTATGGCTACACCTTC. Translation gives CASSLSVSLLYGGGANYGYTF.

The V and J genes are TRBV14 and TRBJ2-7; the match to TRBD1 covers 7 bases. This CDR3 has 14 residues. The junction had 7 bases not matched to a gene; V was cut back by 4 bases and J by 4 bases. Germline V gene lookup returns CDR1 SGHDN and CDR2 FVKESK. In nucleotides, the CDR3 is TGTGCCAGCAGCCCCGCAGGGGGTGGTTACGAGCAGTACTTC. Protein product: CASSPAGGGYEQYF.

The chain employs TRBV19 and TRBJ2-7, with 9 bases aligning to TRBD1. In germline, CDR1 is LNHDA, CDR2 SQIVND (reference sequence). Losses at the gene ends were 5 bases for V and 2 bases for J; bases not matched to a gene: 4. This CDR3 has 14 residues. The CDR3 reads CASSFGTGTYEQYF. Here the CDR3 DNA reads TGTGCCAGTAGTTTCGGGACAGGGACCTACGAGCAGTACTTC. The full variable domain, with the rest looked up from reference TRBV19 and TRBJ2-7, is DGGITQSPKYLFRKEGQNVTLSCEQNLNHDAMYWYRQDPGQGLRLIYYSQIVNDFQKGDIAEGYSVSREKKESFPLTVTSAQKNPTAFYLCASSFGTGTYEQYFGPGTRLTVT.

The chain recombines TRBV5-1 with TRBJ2-2, with D maybe TRBD1 (5 bases). Germline V CDR1 and CDR2: SGHRS, YFSETQ. CDR3 length: 16 residues. Trimming took off 0 bases at V and 0 bases at J, with 9 bases between the two ends. This CDR3 reads CASSLGGAANTGELFF. CDR3 in DNA: TGCGCCAGCAGCTTGGGTGGGGCGGCGAACACCGGGGAGCTGTTTTTT.

V usage is TRBV27 and J usage is TRBJ1-2; D is uncertain. Germline values: CDR1 MNHEY, CDR2 SMNVEV (reference sequence). Between the trimmed V and J ends, which lost 7 bases and 5 bases, there was a span of 17 bases. The CDR3 spans 14 residues. The CDR3 protein is CASTSSTRWYGYTF. CDR3 coding DNA: TGTGCCAGCACTTCGTCAACCAGGTGGTATGGCTACACCTTC.

This clone was found once. The J gene is TRBJ2-7, the V gene TRBV6-5, with 8 bases fitting TRBD2. J lost 1 base, V lost 6 bases, and 5 bases had no gene match. The CDR3 consists of 14 residues. Looked up from germline, CDR1 is MNHEY and CDR2 is SVGAGI. As DNA, the CDR3 is TGTGCCAGCAGGGCGGGGGGCAATTCCTACGAGCAGTACTTC. Translated, it gives CASRAGGNSYEQYF.

This clone was detected a few times. V and J are TRBV2 and TRBJ2-4; 7 bases fit TRBD1. Germline V lookup: CDR1 SNHLY, CDR2 FYNNEI. The CDR3 contains 15 residues. V was pared by 4 bases and J by 3 bases, with 6 bases of the junction left unmatched. The CDR3 DNA follows: TGTGCCAGCAGTGGACAGGGCTTCGACAAAAACATTCAGTACTTC. Translation: CASSGQGFDKNIQYF. The variable domain in full, with the rest retrieved from reference TRBV2 and TRBJ2-4, is EPEVTQTPSHQVTQMGQEVILRCVPISNHLYFYWYRQILGQKVEFLVSFYNNEISEKSEIFDDQFSVERPDGSNFTLKIRSTKLEDSAMYFCASSGQGFDKNIQYFGAGTRLSVL.